These T cell receptor beta chains were read from a single sample in a study of T cell responses to AZD1222 COVID-19 vaccine. Clones were read by immunoSEQ multiplex PCR, and TCRdb kept only the in-frame ones, dropping some. The repertoire consists of 130,000 or so clones, with 91% occurring once and the leading ten covering around 6.9%. The sample in question was peripheral blood, obtained 28 days after the second dose of the MenACWY control vaccine. The origin of the receptors is an adult who received the MenACWY meningococcal vaccine as a control. Both conserved end residues are part of each CDR3. Each record gives: clone size, V gene, CDR3 length, J gene, D gene, CDR3 protein, CDR3 DNA. D genes are given only for firm matches. Clone sizes are given selectively: once, few, many, or a class where the clone is expanded.

size: .; V: TRBV7-2; length: 13; J: TRBJ2-7; D: .; CDR3: CASSLVSNYEQYF; DNA: TGTGCCAGCAGCTTAGTTAGCAACTACGAGCAGTACTTC
size: .; V: TRBV7-2; length: 15; J: TRBJ2-6; D: TRBD1; CDR3: CASSPTGLGANVLTF; DNA: TGTGCCAGCAGTCCGACAGGGTTGGGGGCCAACGTCCTGACTTTC
size: once; V: TRBV4-3; length: 18; J: TRBJ2-2; D: TRBD2; CDR3: CASSQGSMSGGHTGELFF; DNA: TGCGCCAGCAGCCAGGGGAGCATGAGCGGGGGACACACCGGGGAGCTGTTTTTT
size: many; V: TRBV6-1; length: 15; J: TRBJ1-2; D: .; CDR3: CASSEPRAGASGYTF; DNA: TGTGCCAGCAGTGAACCCCGGGCAGGGGCGAGTGGCTACACCTTC
size: once; V: TRBV29-1; length: 14; J: TRBJ2-1; D: TRBD2; CDR3: CSVGGTSGDNEQFF; DNA: TGCAGCGTTGGGGGGACTAGCGGCGACAATGAGCAGTTCTTC
size: .; V: TRBV7-2; length: 18; J: TRBJ1-4; D: .; CDR3: CASSLEFFRLTTNEKLFF; DNA: TGTGCCAGCAGCTTAGAGTTCTTTAGACTGACAACTAATGAAAAACTGTTTTTT
size: .; V: TRBV15; length: 14; J: TRBJ2-5; D: TRBD1; CDR3: CATSRDRGQETQYF; DNA: TGTGCCACCAGCAGGGACAGGGGGCAAGAGACCCAGTACTTC
size: .; V: TRBV18; length: 16; J: TRBJ1-1; D: TRBD1; CDR3: CASSYTGGRWNTEAFF; DNA: TGTGCCAGCTCATACACAGGGGGTCGGTGGAACACTGAAGCTTTCTTT
size: .; V: TRBV19; length: 13; J: TRBJ2-2; D: .; CDR3: CASSIAGYGELFF; DNA: TGTGCCAGTAGTATAGCAGGGTACGGGGAGCTGTTTTTT
size: .; V: TRBV5-1; length: 19; J: TRBJ2-3; D: TRBD2; CDR3: CASSLWSGTGNFGTDTQYF; DNA: TGCGCCAGCAGCTTGTGGAGCGGGACGGGGAATTTTGGCACAGATACGCAGTATTTT
size: few; V: TRBV27; length: 13; J: TRBJ2-1; D: .; CDR3: CASSDPARVAQFF; DNA: TGTGCCAGCAGTGACCCCGCAAGGGTTGCGCAGTTCTTC
size: .; V: TRBV5-6; length: 13; J: TRBJ2-4; D: .; CDR3: CASTLGGKNIQYF; DNA: TGTGCCAGCACGTTGGGAGGAAAAAACATTCAGTACTTC
size: .; V: TRBV28; length: 15; J: TRBJ2-4; D: TRBD1; CDR3: CASSSQGAGKNIQYF; DNA: TGTGCCAGCAGTTCACAGGGGGCCGGCAAAAACATTCAGTACTTC
size: .; V: TRBV7-2; length: 15; J: TRBJ1-5; D: .; CDR3: CASSLGSVSNQPQHF; DNA: TGTGCCAGCAGCTTAGGTTCAGTTAGCAATCAGCCCCAGCATTTT
size: .; V: TRBV7-2; length: 15; J: TRBJ1-6; D: .; CDR3: CASSPQGLSNSPLHF; DNA: TGTGCCAGCAGCCCTCAGGGGTTGAGTAATTCACCCCTCCACTTT
size: .; V: TRBV6-5; length: 15; J: TRBJ2-3; D: .; CDR3: CASSYSWTYTDTQYF; DNA: TGTGCCAGCAGTTACTCTTGGACGTACACAGATACGCAGTATTTT
size: .; V: TRBV27; length: 15; J: TRBJ1-5; D: .; CDR3: CASSLSSGANQPQHF; DNA: TGTGCCAGCAGTTTATCCTCCGGCGCCAATCAGCCCCAGCATTTT
size: .; V: TRBV7-2; length: 16; J: TRBJ1-3; D: .; CDR3: CASSLGIAASVDTIYF; DNA: TGTGCCAGCAGCTTAGGGATAGCCGCCTCCGTGGACACCATATATTTT
size: .; V: TRBV7-3; length: 15; J: TRBJ2-1; D: TRBD2; CDR3: CASSRRLAESDEQFF; DNA: TGTGCCAGCAGCCGACGACTAGCGGAAAGCGATGAGCAGTTCTTC
size: once; V: TRBV9; length: 14; J: TRBJ1-2; D: .; CDR3: CASSVGRQNYGYTF; DNA: TGTGCCAGCAGCGTAGGTCGTCAGAATTATGGCTACACCTTC
size: .; V: TRBV12-3/TRBV12-4; length: 12; J: TRBJ2-5; D: .; CDR3: CASSMDNLTQYF; DNA: TGTGCCAGCAGTATGGACAATCTGACCCAGTACTTC
size: .; V: TRBV25-1; length: 18; J: TRBJ2-4; D: .; CDR3: CASSDGTFPSGAKNIQYF; DNA: TGTGCCAGCAGTGACGGGACATTTCCAAGCGGAGCCAAAAACATTCAGTACTTC
size: .; V: TRBV18; length: 17; J: TRBJ2-7; D: .; CDR3: CASSPMPSSVYTYEQYF; DNA: TGTGCCAGCTCACCTATGCCCTCTAGCGTCTACACCTACGAGCAGTACTTC
size: .; V: TRBV19; length: 12; J: TRBJ2-1; D: TRBD1; CDR3: CASSRQGSEQFF; DNA: TGTGCCAGTAGTAGACAGGGGAGTGAGCAGTTCTTC
size: .; V: TRBV5-1; length: 14; J: TRBJ2-1; D: .; CDR3: CASSLVPGNNEQFF; DNA: TGCGCCAGCAGCTTGGTCCCAGGGAACAATGAGCAGTTCTTC
size: .; V: TRBV15; length: 15; J: TRBJ2-5; D: .; CDR3: CATSRATQKGETQYF; DNA: TGTGCCACCAGCAGAGCGACACAGAAGGGGGAGACCCAGTACTTC
size: once; V: TRBV13; length: 16; J: TRBJ2-5; D: .; CDR3: CASSATEDGPQETQYF; DNA: TGTGCCAGCAGCGCAACGGAGGACGGGCCTCAAGAGACCCAGTACTTC
size: .; V: TRBV7-3; length: 13; J: TRBJ2-5; D: TRBD2; CDR3: CASSLSGGETQYF; DNA: TGTGCCAGCAGCTTATCCGGGGGGGAGACCCAGTACTTC
size: .; V: TRBV5-4; length: 17; J: TRBJ2-5; D: TRBD2; CDR3: CASSSHSGTSGTETQYF; DNA: TGTGCCAGCAGCTCTCACTCCGGGACTAGCGGGACGGAGACCCAGTACTTC
size: .; V: TRBV14; length: 17; J: TRBJ2-1; D: TRBD2; CDR3: CASSQDFGTSGSGEQFF; DNA: TGTGCCAGCAGCCAAGATTTCGGGACTAGCGGGTCTGGTGAGCAGTTCTTC
size: .; V: TRBV7-8; length: 13; J: TRBJ1-2; D: .; CDR3: CASSIQRNYGYTF; DNA: TGTGCCAGCAGCATTCAACGTAACTATGGCTACACCTTC
size: .; V: TRBV6-1; length: 17; J: TRBJ1-5; D: TRBD1; CDR3: CASSASPLTGGNQPQHF; DNA: TGTGCCAGCAGTGCCTCGCCCTTGACAGGGGGCAATCAGCCCCAGCATTTT
size: .; V: TRBV19; length: 14; J: TRBJ1-1; D: .; CDR3: CASSINGQNTEAFF; DNA: TGTGCCAGTAGTATTAACGGACAGAACACTGAAGCTTTCTTT
size: .; V: TRBV6-5; length: 15; J: TRBJ1-1; D: .; CDR3: CASRDLGHSRTEAFF; DNA: TGTGCCAGCAGGGACCTAGGTCATTCTAGGACTGAAGCTTTCTTT
size: .; V: TRBV7-9; length: 16; J: TRBJ2-3; D: .; CDR3: CASSLDGGISTDTQYF; DNA: TGTGCCAGCAGCTTAGACGGCGGTATTAGCACAGATACGCAGTATTTT
size: .; V: TRBV10-3; length: 13; J: TRBJ2-4; D: .; CDR3: CAISESNFGIQYF; DNA: TGTGCCATCAGTGAATCGAATTTCGGCATTCAGTACTTC
size: .; V: TRBV6-2/TRBV6-3; length: 14; J: TRBJ1-4; D: .; CDR3: CASSYGRDGEKLFF; DNA: TGTGCCAGCAGTTACGGTAGGGATGGAGAAAAACTGTTTTTT
size: .; V: TRBV30; length: 16; J: TRBJ2-2; D: .; CDR3: CAWSFWQGSPTGELFF; DNA: TGTGCCTGGAGTTTCTGGCAGGGGAGTCCCACCGGGGAGCTGTTTTTT
size: .; V: TRBV6-1; length: 17; J: TRBJ2-1; D: .; CDR3: CASSATSGTGPYNEQFF; DNA: TGTGCCAGCAGTGCCACCTCCGGGACTGGACCTTACAATGAGCAGTTCTTC
size: .; V: TRBV4-3; length: 18; J: TRBJ2-6; D: .; CDR3: CASSQDFHKLSGANVLTF; DNA: TGCGCCAGCAGCCAAGACTTTCACAAGCTGTCGGGGGCCAACGTCCTGACTTTC
size: few; V: TRBV19; length: 13; J: TRBJ1-6; D: .; CDR3: CASMARVDSPLHF; DNA: TGTGCCAGTATGGCGCGGGTTGATTCACCCCTCCACTTT
size: .; V: TRBV3-1/TRBV3-2; length: 13; J: TRBJ1-1; D: .; CDR3: CASSLRPNAEAFF; DNA: TGTGCCAGCAGCCTACGCCCGAACGCTGAAGCTTTCTTT
size: .; V: TRBV9; length: 18; J: TRBJ1-2; D: TRBD1; CDR3: CASSVGGTGQGVNYGYTF; DNA: TGTGCCAGCAGCGTAGGAGGGACAGGGCAGGGGGTTAACTATGGCTACACCTTC
size: .; V: TRBV10-3; length: 15; J: TRBJ2-7; D: TRBD1; CDR3: CAISDSGQGPYEQYF; DNA: TGTGCCATCAGTGACTCTGGACAGGGGCCCTACGAGCAGTACTTC
size: .; V: TRBV5-1; length: 16; J: TRBJ2-5; D: TRBD1; CDR3: CASSQQGQRNQETQYF; DNA: TGCGCCAGCAGCCAACAGGGACAGAGGAACCAAGAGACCCAGTACTTC